These 23 T cell receptor beta chains were all obtained from the same sample, sequenced in a study of cytomegalovirus exposure and HLA in healthy donors. Both 60 Vbeta primers and 13 Jbeta primers went into the PCR. Measured with immunoSEQ multiplex PCR; TCRdb has only the in-frame clones, and not every one. Of under 200,000 clones listed, about four fifths are singletons. Sequenced: PBMCs. The receptor set was obtained from a woman aged 45-60 years in good health and CMV-seronegative.

The V call is TRBV30, the J call TRBJ2-3, with 9 bases lining up with TRBD1. Trimming removed 4 bases from V and 4 bases from J; junction bases left unmatched: 9. This CDR3 is built from 15 residues. Germline V gene sequence: CDR1 GTSNPN, CDR2 SVGIG (reference sequence). The CDR3 DNA reads as TGTGCCTGGACCGCTGACAGGGGGATTGCAGATACGCAGTATTTT. Translation: CAWTADRGIADTQYF.

DNA of the CDR3: TGTGCCTGGAGGCCTCCCCAGGCCTACAATGAGCAGTTCTTC. It encodes CAWRPPQAYNEQFF. This chain connects TRBV30 to TRBJ2-1, with D hard to call. From germline, CDR1 is GTSNPN and CDR2 SVGIG (reference sequence). Trimming took off 3 bases at V and 2 bases at J, with 11 bases between the two ends. This CDR3 is built from 14 residues.

The V call is TRBV4-2, the J call TRBJ2-3; TRBD2 agrees at 10 bases. V was clipped by 0 bases and J by 2 bases; unmatched bases: 2. Germline CDR1 and CDR2: LGHNA and YNFKEQ. The length of the CDR3 is 16 residues. Written as DNA, the CDR3 is TGTGCCAGCAGCCAAGAGACTAGCGGGCACACAGATACGCAGTATTTT. As protein: CASSQETSGHTDTQYF.

V is TRBV7-2 and J is TRBJ1-4; D perhaps matches TRBD1 (6 bases). Trimming took off 8 bases at V and 2 bases at J, with 12 bases between the two ends. The germline V gene has CDR1 SGHTA and CDR2 FQGNSA. The CDR3 is 14 amino acids. CDR3 in DNA: TGTGCCAGCTCTCGGGGGGGCACTAATGAAAAACTGTTTTTT. This sequence encodes CASSRGGTNEKLFF. Supplemented by reference TRBV7-2 and TRBJ1-4, the full variable domain reads GAGVSQSPSNKVTEKGKDVELRCDPISGHTALYWYRQSLGQGLEFLIYFQGNSAPDKSGLPSDRFSAERTGGSVSTLTIQRTQQEDSAVYLCASSRGGTNEKLFFGSGTQLSVL.

The chain employs TRBV4-2 and TRBJ2-3; 14 nucleotides align to TRBD2. J gave up 4 bases and V 0 bases, and 6 bases lay outside the gene matches. Germline assignment: CDR1 LGHNA and CDR2 YNFKEQ. The CDR3 covers 18 residues. DNA of the CDR3: TGTGCCAGCAGCCAAGACGTGATGACTAGCGGGGGGGCAGATACGCAGTATTTT. It is translated as CASSQDVMTSGGADTQYF.

This clone was observed a single time. V and J are TRBV2 and TRBJ1-5; 7 positions match TRBD1. Trimming took 4 bases from V and 13 from J; bases not matched to a gene: 4. Germline V gene lookup returns CDR1 SNHLY and CDR2 FYNNEI. This CDR3 spans 11 amino acids. The CDR3 DNA sequence: TGTGCCAGCAGTGGGGACAGAATGCAGCATTTT. Translated: CASSGDRMQHF.

This clone was seen more than once but under ten times. This chain joins TRBV6-1 and TRBJ2-7, with 7 bases aligning to TRBD1. The CDR3 covers 14 residues. Germline V gives CDR1 MNHNS, CDR2 SASEGT. J was trimmed by 3 bases and V by 4 bases; bases with no gene match: 6. The CDR3, as DNA: TGTGCCAGCAGTGCCTTCCAGGGGGACTACGAGCAGTACTTC. Amino acids: CASSAFQGDYEQYF.

This clone was recorded a few times. The chain recombines TRBV19 with TRBJ2-2, with a weak D call TRBD1 (5 bases). This CDR3 spans 14 amino acids. From germline, CDR1 is LNHDA and CDR2 SQIVND (reference sequence). Trimming cost V 8 bases and J 2 bases, with 12 bases left between them. The DNA for the CDR3 is TGTGCCAGTGAGAGACAGATTAACACCGGGGAGCTGTTTTTT. Its translation: CASERQINTGELFF.

This rearrangement joins TRBV21-1 to TRBJ1-5. TRBV21-1 is a pseudogene. CDR3 size: 16 residues. Written as DNA, the CDR3 is TGTGCCAGCAGCAAAGGGGGGACCCGGGAGGATCAGCCCCAGCATTTT. Residues: CASSKGGTREDQPQHF.

V is TRBV28 and J is TRBJ1-4; a weak D match, TRBD1 (5 bases). Germline values: CDR1 MDHEN, CDR2 SYDVKM. V was shortened by 7 bases and J by 7 bases, with 16 bases between the two germline ends. The CDR3 is 14 residues long. The CDR3 DNA reads TGTGCCAGCACCCTACTCGGAGGGGCTGAAAAACTGTTTTTT. Amino acids: CASTLLGGAEKLFF.

The J gene is TRBJ2-7, the V gene TRBV7-2; D gene uncertain. V was pared by 1 base and J by 7 bases, with 14 bases between. The length of the CDR3 is 14 residues. Germline CDR1 is SGHTA and CDR2 is FQGNSA. The CDR3 bases are TGTGCCAGCAGCTTAGGGCCCACGGGTGGGGAGCAGTACTTC. Translation: CASSLGPTGGEQYF.

The chain has TRBV4-2 and TRBJ2-7; weak D call: TRBD2 (6 bases). V was cut by 1 base and J by 2 bases, with 15 bases left in between. The V gene's germline CDR1 is LGHNA and CDR2 YNFKEQ. The CDR3 spans 16 residues. CDR3 sequence reads: CASSQGPSALTYEQYF. The CDR3 region has the DNA TGTGCCAGCAGCCAAGGCCCTAGCGCTCTAACCTACGAGCAGTACTTC.

The chain links TRBV21-1 to TRBJ2-7; whether TRBD1, the table's D call, matches the DNA was not checked. TRBV21-1 is recorded as a pseudogene. This CDR3 spans 14 amino acids. CDR3 region: CASSKSEQLYEQYF. The CDR3 DNA reads as TGTGCCAGCAGCAAAAGTGAACAGCTCTACGAGCAGTACTTC.

The V and J genes are TRBV5-1 and TRBJ2-3, with 8 bases matching TRBD1. This CDR3 spans 15 amino acids. Germline loops: CDR1 SGHRS, CDR2 YFSETQ. V gave up 0 bases and J gave up 5 bases; unmatched junction bases: 5. Here the CDR3 DNA reads TGCGCCAGCAGCTTGGCCAGGGGGCGGGGAGATACGCAGTATTTT. It encodes CASSLARGRGDTQYF.

This chain connects TRBV30 to TRBJ2-7; the D gene is possibly TRBD1 (6 bases). This CDR3 has 15 amino acids. Germline values: CDR1 GTSNPN, CDR2 SVGIG (reference sequence). The V gene lost 0 bases and the J gene lost 2 bases, with 14 bases spanning the gap. Written as DNA, the CDR3 is TGTGCCTGGAGTGTGGGCAGGGGTATTACCTACGAGCAGTACTTC. Translated: CAWSVGRGITYEQYF. The full variable domain, with the rest looked up from reference TRBV30 and TRBJ2-7, is SQTIHQWPATLVQPVGSPLSLECTVEGTSNPNLYWYRQAAGRGLQLLFYSVGIGQISSEVPQNLSASRPQDRQFILSSKKLLLSDSGFYLCAWSVGRGITYEQYFGPGTRLTVT.

V gene TRBV7-9 combines with J gene TRBJ1-1; D not certain. Per the germline V gene, CDR1 is SEHNR and CDR2 is FQNEAQ (reference sequence). CDR3 size: 13 residues. V lost 4 bases and J lost 6, with 12 bases in between. CDR3 sequence (DNA): TGTGCCAGCAGCTCCTCAGAGGCCCCTGAAGCTTTCTTT. Translating gives CASSSSEAPEAFF.

The CDR3 protein is CASRTGQAPNTGELFF. The CDR3, as DNA: TGTGCCAGCCGTACCGGCCAGGCCCCGAACACCGGGGAGCTGTTTTTT. V usage is TRBV2 and J usage is TRBJ2-2; no firm D call. With 8 bases removed from V and 0 bases from J, the gap between germline ends came to 16 bases. CDR1 and CDR2 from the germline V gene are SNHLY and FYNNEI. The CDR3 sequence is 16 residues long.

The V and J genes are TRBV18 and TRBJ2-1; 11 bases fit TRBD1. This CDR3 contains 16 residues. Germline values: CDR1 KGHSH, CDR2 LQKENI. V shed 6 bases, J shed 10 bases, and the junction held 14 bases outside the gene matches. CDR3 DNA sequence: TGTGCCAGCTCCCCCACCGGGACAGGGGGTACATGGGAGCAGTTCTTC. Its protein is CASSPTGTGGTWEQFF.

Only a few counts were recorded for this clone. The genes are TRBV7-9 and TRBJ1-1; the D gene is possibly TRBD1 (5 bases). The germline V and J ends were trimmed by 2 bases and 0 bases, with 13 bases remaining between them. CDR3 length: 16 amino acids. CDR1 is SEHNR, CDR2 FQNEAQ, per germline (reference sequence). The CDR3 DNA sequence: TGTGCCAGCAGCTTATCGCGACAGCTCATGAACACTGAAGCTTTCTTT. Residues: CASSLSRQLMNTEAFF. The full variable domain, rest sourced from reference TRBV7-9 and TRBJ1-1, is DTGVSQNPRHKITKRGQNVTFRCDPISEHNRLYWYRQTLGQGPEFLTYFQNEAQLEKSRLLSDRFSAERPKGSFSTLEIQRTEQGDSAMYLCASSLSRQLMNTEAFFGQGTRLTVV.

This chain uses TRBV19 with TRBJ2-5; 7 bases fit TRBD1. The CDR3 covers 15 residues. With 3 bases clipped from V and 5 bases from J, the junction kept 9 bases outside the gene matches. Germline CDR1 and CDR2: LNHDA and SQIVND (reference sequence). The CDR3 here is CASSMGKGAFETQYF. The CDR3 DNA follows: TGTGCCAGTAGTATGGGAAAGGGGGCCTTTGAGACCCAGTACTTC.

This rearrangement joins TRBV7-2 to TRBJ1-2; 9 positions match TRBD1. Germline assignment: CDR1 SGHTA and CDR2 FQGNSA. J gave up 2 bases and V 6 bases, and 4 bases lay outside the gene matches. CDR3 length: 14 amino acids. The CDR3 nucleotides are TGTGCCAGCAGTAGAGGGACAGGGAACTATGGCTACACCTTC. It is translated as CASSRGTGNYGYTF.

For this clone: A read error may produce the germline difference seen at one junction end. The chain employs TRBV5-1 and TRBJ1-1; D unresolved. This CDR3 is 14 amino acids long. Germline CDR1 and CDR2: SGHRS and YFSETQ. The CDR3 here is CAGSNPGENTEAFF. For the CDR3, the DNA is TGCGCCGGCAGTAACCCCGGGGAGAACACTGAAGCTTTCTTT.

V and J are TRBV28 and TRBJ2-1; 7 bases fit TRBD2. The CDR3 totals 15 residues. Germline V gene lookup returns CDR1 MDHEN and CDR2 SYDVKM. The junction had 8 bases not matched to a gene; V was cut back by 3 bases and J by 6 bases. The CDR3 DNA reads as TGTGCCAGCAGTTTCGGGGCGGGAGTTCTCAATGAGCAGTTCTTC. Protein sequence: CASSFGAGVLNEQFF.